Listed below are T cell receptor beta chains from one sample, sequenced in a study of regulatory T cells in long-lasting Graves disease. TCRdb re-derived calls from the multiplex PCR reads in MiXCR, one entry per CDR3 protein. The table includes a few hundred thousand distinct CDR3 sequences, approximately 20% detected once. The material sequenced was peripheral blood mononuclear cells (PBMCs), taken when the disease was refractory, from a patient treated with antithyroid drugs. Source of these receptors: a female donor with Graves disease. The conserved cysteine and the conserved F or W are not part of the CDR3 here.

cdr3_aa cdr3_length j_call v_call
ASKKVGTVVSGQLGEQY 17 TRBJ2-7 TRBV6-1
ASSLRQGKMNEQY 13 TRBJ2-7 TRBV7-9
AISESQGNEQF 11 TRBJ2-1 TRBV10-3
ASNLGTGAPPFYEQY 15 TRBJ2-7 TRBV28
ASRETGYNEQF 11 TRBJ2-1 TRBV2
ASSVGQGLLYSGANVLT 17 TRBJ2-6 TRBV9
ASSYPGTYEQY 11 TRBJ2-7 TRBV6-5
SARDLTGLGGWETQY 15 TRBJ2-5 TRBV20-1
ASSGQGRTQY 10 TRBJ2-5 TRBV28
ASSLGWTGDPKETQY 15 TRBJ2-5 TRBV11-2
SARLLAGTYEQY 12 TRBJ2-7 TRBV20-1
ASTTLGASGELF 12 TRBJ2-2 TRBV6-2/TRBV6-3
SARVGRYPYEQY 12 TRBJ2-7 TRBV20-1
ASSVDMGQPQH 11 TRBJ1-5 TRBV6-2/TRBV6-3
ASSPNPGVWDGYT 13 TRBJ1-2 TRBV9
ASSITREQF 9 TRBJ2-1 TRBV12-3/TRBV12-4
ATSREGKADTQY 12 TRBJ2-3 TRBV15
ASSPAGTYNEQF 12 TRBJ2-1 TRBV18
ATSEGPGGTGELF 13 TRBJ2-2 TRBV24-1
ASSLRQGGTEAF 12 TRBJ1-1 TRBV7-2
ASSLRGQAYGYT 12 TRBJ1-2 TRBV5-1
ASRRTSGSKGEQY 13 TRBJ2-7 TRBV6-1
ASRSMYRDSYGGIQY 15 TRBJ2-4 TRBV27
ASSFQGRNEKLF 12 TRBJ1-4 TRBV28
ASTPRYFGLADDYEQY 16 TRBJ2-7 TRBV7-2
ASSTRGGFLGEKLF 14 TRBJ1-4 TRBV5-8
ASSYLAGDTGELF 13 TRBJ2-2 TRBV6-5
ASSYSLASGQETQY 14 TRBJ2-5 TRBV6-5
ASTQILDSVGFYEQY 15 TRBJ2-7 TRBV6-1
ASSQTNTGELF 11 TRBJ2-2 TRBV12-3/TRBV12-4
ASSPQNNSPLH 11 TRBJ1-6 TRBV18
ASSDWSYEQY 10 TRBJ2-7 TRBV5-1
ASSHGASGSTLSGELF 16 TRBJ2-2 TRBV4-2
ASSQQARGNYGYT 13 TRBJ1-2 TRBV4-3
ASSPGSWGTNTGELF 15 TRBJ2-2 TRBV11-2
ASSPGGPSGETQY 13 TRBJ2-5 TRBV18
ATSRGTYTFNYGYT 14 TRBJ1-2 TRBV15
ASSVDPGQPQH 11 TRBJ1-5 TRBV9
AISESGGNQPQH 12 TRBJ1-5 TRBV10-3
ASSSSSLNLLGQVAF 15 TRBJ2-1 TRBV5-1
ASSLASNEKLF 11 TRBJ1-4 TRBV7-9
ASTSSGTANTGELF 14 TRBJ2-2 TRBV12-3/TRBV12-4
ATSGPGRGQETQY 13 TRBJ2-5 TRBV24-1
ASREGQGGSYEQY 13 TRBJ2-7 TRBV28
ASSYIGGYEQY 11 TRBJ2-7 TRBV6-2/TRBV6-3
ASSQPDRDRPEAF 13 TRBJ1-1 TRBV4-1
ASRKQGDSGANVLT 14 TRBJ2-6 TRBV2
ASSPRPGRGTGANVLT 16 TRBJ2-6 TRBV7-2
NSREDPHWIGELF 13 TRBJ2-2 TRBV20-1
ASSQGQGTEAF 11 TRBJ1-1 TRBV28
ASSGGRALYEQY 12 TRBJ2-7 TRBV5-6
ASSPDGDEQF 10 TRBJ2-1 TRBV27
ASRRVLNTEAF 11 TRBJ1-1 TRBV6-1
ATSAAGGIEAF 11 TRBJ1-1 TRBV24-1
ASSEYISGNTDTQY 14 TRBJ2-3 TRBV25-1
ASNEGDQPQH 10 TRBJ1-5 TRBV19
ASRLVQANEQF 11 TRBJ2-1 TRBV7-2
ASTSGMNTEAF 11 TRBJ1-1 TRBV27